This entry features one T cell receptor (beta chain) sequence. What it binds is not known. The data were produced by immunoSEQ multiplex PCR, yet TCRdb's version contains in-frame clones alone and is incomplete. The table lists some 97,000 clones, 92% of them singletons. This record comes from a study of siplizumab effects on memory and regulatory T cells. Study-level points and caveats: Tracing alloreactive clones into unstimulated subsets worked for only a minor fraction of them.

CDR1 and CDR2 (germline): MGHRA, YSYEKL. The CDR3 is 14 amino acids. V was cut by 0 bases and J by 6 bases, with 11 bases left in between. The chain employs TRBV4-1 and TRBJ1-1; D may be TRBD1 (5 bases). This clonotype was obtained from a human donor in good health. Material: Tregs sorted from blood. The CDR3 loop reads CASSQDRVRAEAFF. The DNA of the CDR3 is TGCGCCAGCAGCCAAGACAGGGTAAGGGCTGAAGCTTTCTTT.